The rows below give T cell receptor beta chains drawn from one sample of a study of control samples from healthy donors and cancer patients. Sequenced by immunoSEQ multiplex PCR; TCRdb stores in-frame clones only, minus some. Of about 160,000 clones listed, about 93% are singletons. The sequencing input was blood. Receptors were obtained from a woman younger than 45 in good health. Both conserved end residues are part of each CDR3. The D gene is left open where the match is weak. Clone size is given for some rows only: seen once, a few or many times, or a class if the clone is expanded.

V gene,clone size,J gene,D gene,CDR3 protein,CDR3 DNA
TRBV5-4,.,TRBJ2-2,.,CASSRIGRGNTGELFF,TGTGCCAGCAGCCGGATAGGGAGAGGGAACACCGGGGAGCTGTTTTTT
TRBV6-1,.,TRBJ1-1,.,CASSEELGGEAFF,TGTGCCAGCAGTGAAGAACTGGGAGGTGAAGCTTTCTTT
TRBV5-1,.,TRBJ2-3,TRBD1,CASSLGGTGGTDTQYF,TGCGCCAGCAGCTTGGGTGGGACAGGGGGCACAGATACGCAGTATTTT
TRBV10-3,.,TRBJ2-7,TRBD1,CAINPGQGHEQYF,TGTGCCATCAACCCGGGACAGGGCCACGAGCAGTACTTC
TRBV12-3/TRBV12-4,.,TRBJ2-7,.,CASSLGRYEQYF,TGTGCCAGCAGTTTGGGCCGTTACGAGCAGTACTTC
TRBV27,.,TRBJ1-5,.,CASSFEGINQPQHF,TGTGCCAGCAGTTTCGAGGGGATCAATCAGCCCCAGCATTTT
TRBV10-3,.,TRBJ1-5,.,CAISPGTGNQPQHF,TGTGCCATCAGTCCCGGGACGGGGAATCAGCCCCAGCATTTT
TRBV30,.,TRBJ2-1,.,CAWELGNEQFF,TGTGCCTGGGAGTTGGGGAATGAGCAGTTCTTC
TRBV19,.,TRBJ1-5,.,CASSIGTNQPQHF,TGTGCCAGTAGTATTGGGACTAATCAGCCCCAGCATTTT
TRBV19,.,TRBJ1-1,.,CASSIAPGWGTEAFF,TGTGCCAGTAGTATAGCACCGGGATGGGGCACTGAAGCTTTCTTT
TRBV27,.,TRBJ1-1,TRBD1,CASSLYSGTGAPNTEAFF,TGTGCCAGCAGTTTATATTCGGGGACAGGGGCGCCGAACACTGAAGCTTTCTTT
TRBV4-2,.,TRBJ2-7,TRBD2,CASSQDPGLVYEQYF,TGTGCCAGCAGCCAAGATCCGGGACTAGTGTACGAGCAGTACTTC
TRBV5-4,.,TRBJ1-4,TRBD1,CASSPGTGGEKLFF,TGTGCCAGCAGCCCTGGGACAGGGGGGGAAAAACTGTTTTTT
TRBV10-3,.,TRBJ1-6,.,CAVRTTGSDSPLHF,TGTGCCGTGCGGACCACAGGGAGTGATTCACCCCTCCACTTT
TRBV5-1,.,TRBJ2-5,TRBD2,CATRPGAGGETQYF,TGCGCCACCCGACCGGGGGCGGGAGGGGAGACCCAGTACTTC
TRBV3-1/TRBV3-2,.,TRBJ2-2,.,CASSQGGHNTGELFF,TGTGCCAGCAGCCAAGGTGGTCATAACACCGGGGAGCTGTTTTTT
TRBV19,.,TRBJ2-1,.,CASSIFGGITYNEQFF,TGTGCCAGTAGTATCTTCGGCGGGATTACCTACAATGAGCAGTTCTTC
TRBV21-1,.,TRBJ1-5,.,CASSTLGQKEYSNQPQHF,TGTGCCAGCAGCACCCTGGGACAAAAGGAATATAGCAATCAGCCCCAGCATTTT
TRBV5-1,.,TRBJ2-2,.,CASSQLQGTAGELFF,TGCGCCAGCAGCCAACTACAGGGAACGGCCGGGGAGCTGTTTTTT
TRBV4-2,once,TRBJ2-1,.,CASSQDWESSYNEQFF,TGTGCCAGCAGCCAAGACTGGGAAAGCTCCTACAATGAGCAGTTCTTC
TRBV19,.,TRBJ1-5,.,CASSISSSNQPQHF,TGTGCCAGTAGTATTTCCAGTAGCAATCAGCCCCAGCATTTT
TRBV19,.,TRBJ1-5,.,CASNSREAQPQHF,TGTGCCAGTAATTCCAGGGAAGCTCAGCCCCAGCATTTT
TRBV5-1,.,TRBJ2-5,TRBD2,CASKLALAGGGETQYF,TGCGCCAGCAAGTTGGCCCTAGCGGGAGGTGGTGAGACCCAGTACTTC
TRBV18,.,TRBJ2-7,TRBD1,CASSPSQAQGAYEQYF,TGTGCCAGCTCACCAAGCCAGGCCCAGGGGGCCTACGAGCAGTACTTC
TRBV4-1,.,TRBJ1-3,.,CASSQVDTLSGNTIYF,TGCGCCAGCAGCCAAGTCGACACTCTCTCTGGAAACACCATATATTTT
TRBV18,.,TRBJ1-5,.,CASSPEEGVGQPQHF,TGTGCCAGCTCACCAGAGGAGGGGGTTGGCCAGCCCCAGCATTTT
TRBV10-3,.,TRBJ1-1,.,CAISPGTEAFF,TGTGCCATCAGCCCGGGCACTGAAGCTTTCTTT
TRBV6-5,.,TRBJ1-3,.,CASRALGEGNTIYF,TGTGCCAGCAGAGCCTTGGGAGAAGGGAACACCATATATTTT
TRBV28,.,TRBJ2-1,TRBD2,CASIASGRALEQFF,TGTGCCAGCATAGCTAGCGGGAGGGCCCTTGAGCAGTTCTTC
TRBV6-5,.,TRBJ2-7,TRBD1,CASSPNRDRARKQYF,TGTGCCAGCAGCCCAAACCGGGACAGGGCAAGAAAGCAGTACTTC
TRBV6-5,.,TRBJ1-3,.,CASSYSGDSGNTIYF,TGTGCCAGCAGTTACTCGGGTGACTCTGGAAACACCATATATTTT
TRBV28,.,TRBJ2-5,.,CASSLGTWSGETQYF,TGTGCCAGCAGTTTAGGGACATGGTCCGGAGAGACCCAGTACTTC
TRBV29-1,.,TRBJ2-1,TRBD1,CSVYGTGMYNEQFF,TGCAGCGTTTACGGGACAGGGATGTACAATGAGCAGTTCTTC
TRBV4-1,.,TRBJ2-7,TRBD1,CASSQDLRRQGAYEQYF,TGCGCCAGCAGCCAAGATCTCAGGAGACAGGGTGCCTACGAGCAGTACTTC
TRBV11-1,.,TRBJ1-3,.,CASSLWRGSGNTIYF,TGTGCCAGCAGCTTATGGAGGGGCTCTGGAAACACCATATATTTT
TRBV6-4,.,TRBJ1-6,.,CASSTGANSPLHF,TGTGCCAGCAGTACAGGAGCGAATTCACCCCTCCACTTT
TRBV5-1,.,TRBJ2-2,.,CASSWGTLNTGELFF,TGCGCCAGCAGCTGGGGGACTCTGAACACCGGGGAGCTGTTTTTT
TRBV11-2,.,TRBJ1-1,TRBD1,CASSLDPAGTGGWTEAFF,TGTGCCAGCAGCTTAGACCCTGCCGGGACAGGGGGCTGGACTGAAGCTTTCTTT
TRBV12-3/TRBV12-4,.,TRBJ2-5,.,CASSFAAETQYF,TGTGCCAGCAGTTTCGCAGCGGAGACCCAGTACTTC
TRBV28,.,TRBJ2-7,TRBD2,CASSSSGRANLEQYF,TGTGCCAGCAGCTCTAGCGGGAGGGCCAACCTCGAGCAGTACTTC
TRBV28,.,TRBJ2-7,TRBD1,CASHVGTGVPYF,TGTGCCAGCCATGTGGGGACAGGGGTGCCTTACTTC
TRBV18,few,TRBJ1-2,.,CASSPNRDGYTF,TGTGCCAGCTCACCCAACAGGGATGGCTACACCTTC
TRBV28,few,TRBJ1-1,.,CASSPAWGLRTEAFF,TGTGCCAGCAGTCCCGCCTGGGGGTTGAGGACTGAAGCTTTCTTT
TRBV12-3/TRBV12-4,.,TRBJ1-5,.,CASSSQANQPQHF,TGTGCCAGCAGTTCCCAGGCCAATCAGCCCCAGCATTTT
TRBV27,once,TRBJ2-5,TRBD2,CASRRLAEGTQYF,TGTGCCAGCAGAAGACTAGCGGAAGGGACCCAGTACTTC
TRBV9,once,TRBJ2-5,.,CASSPSVASEQTQYF,TGTGCCAGCAGCCCCTCGGTTGCTAGCGAACAGACCCAGTACTTC
TRBV4-1,.,TRBJ2-1,TRBD1,CASSQTDRGLYNEQFF,TGCGCCAGCAGCCAAACCGACAGGGGGCTCTACAATGAGCAGTTCTTC
TRBV27,.,TRBJ2-1,TRBD2,CASSLGGALNEQFF,TGTGCCAGCAGTTTGGGAGGGGCCCTCAATGAGCAGTTCTTC